Each of the 16 T cell receptor beta chains below was sequenced from the same sample in a study of T cells after posttransplantation cyclophosphamide. Cyclophosphamide on days +3 and +4 followed busulfan-fludarabine conditioning and a marrow graft. The data were produced by immunoSEQ multiplex PCR, yet TCRdb's version contains in-frame clones alone and is incomplete. The specimen has about 25,000 clones, none found just once. The sample here was PBMCs, taken after allogeneic stem cell transplant with posttransplant cyclophosphamide. These receptor sequences come from a male patient aged 18 to 29 who received an allogeneic stem cell transplant from a related donor, was CMV-positive, and had no GVHD. Part of the T cell pool may stem from the graft donor.

In this sample, this clone turned up many times. The genes are TRBV7-9 and TRBJ2-1; 8 bases agree with TRBD2. This CDR3 is 18 amino acids long. The V gene end was trimmed by 1 base and the J gene end by 9 bases; junction bases not matched to a gene: 17. The V gene's germline CDR1 is SEHNR and CDR2 FQNEAQ (reference sequence). CDR3 sequence: CASSLGPRGLVSVTEQFF. Here the CDR3 DNA reads TGTGCCAGCAGCTTAGGGCCCCGGGGACTAGTTTCAGTAACTGAGCAGTTCTTC.

This clone appeared many times. The chain recombines TRBV18 with TRBJ2-7; 9 positions match TRBD2. The CDR3 runs to 16 residues. Germline CDR1 KGHSH, CDR2 LQKENI. V was clipped by 3 bases and J by 7 bases; unmatched bases: 13. The CDR3 coding sequence is TGTGCCAGCTCACCGCGGACTAGCGCCTTCCCGGGGGAGCAGTACTTC. Translating it yields CASSPRTSAFPGEQYF.

In its sample, this clone was seen many times. This chain joins TRBV4-2 and TRBJ2-4, with D unclear. This CDR3 spans 14 amino acids. V was clipped by 7 bases and J by 6 bases, with 16 bases between them. The germline V gene has CDR1 LGHNA and CDR2 YNFKEQ. CDR3 in DNA: TGTGCCAGCACGAACCTCTCCCCGGGAAACATTCAGTACTTC. Protein: CASTNLSPGNIQYF.

Ten or more counts support this clone. The chain combines TRBV14 with TRBJ2-1; D not resolved. With 4 bases removed from V and 9 bases from J, the gap between germline ends came to 16 bases. Germline CDR1 SGHDN, CDR2 FVKESK. The length of the CDR3 is 14 residues. The CDR3 DNA is TGTGCCAGCAGCCGTTCTCTCGCGGCGACTGAGCAGTTCTTC. It yields the protein CASSRSLAATEQFF.

This clone was recorded many times. The CDR3 here is CASSSLTGDTYNEQFF. The CDR3 DNA reads TGTGCCAGCAGCTCCTTAACAGGCGACACCTACAATGAGCAGTTCTTC. The chain employs TRBV11-2 and TRBJ2-1; D is possibly TRBD1 (5 bases). This CDR3 has 16 amino acids. The V gene lost 4 bases and the J gene lost 2 bases, with 15 bases spanning the gap. Germline V gives CDR1 SGHAT, CDR2 FQNNGV. Full variable domain (outside the CDR3, taken from reference TRBV11-2 and TRBJ2-1): EAGVAQSPRYKIIEKRQSVAFWCNPISGHATLYWYQQILGQGPKLLIQFQNNGVVDDSQLPKDRFSAERLKGVDSTLKIQPAKLEDSAVYLCASSSLTGDTYNEQFFGPGTRLTVL.

This clone was counted ten times or more. The chain recombines TRBV9 with TRBJ2-3; 9 nucleotides match TRBD2. CDR1 SGDLS and CDR2 YYNGEE come from the germline V gene. The CDR3 sequence is 16 residues long. V shed 4 bases, J shed 6 bases, and the junction held 12 bases outside the gene matches. Here the CDR3 reads CASSPSGGRAFDTQYF. CDR3 sequence (DNA): TGTGCCAGCAGCCCCAGCGGCGGGAGGGCCTTTGATACGCAGTATTTT.

The table lists this clone with many counts. This chain links TRBV7-2 with TRBJ1-1; D is unresolved. V lost 5 bases and J lost 4, with 8 bases in between. The CDR3 covers 12 residues. Germline CDR1 is SGHTA and CDR2 is FQGNSA. The CDR3 region has the DNA TGTGCCAGCAGCCCCCGGGGCACTGAAGCTTTCTTT. Translation gives CASSPRGTEAFF.

This clone was observed at least ten times. The chain carries TRBV2 and TRBJ1-4; tentative D call: TRBD1 (5 bases). The V end was cut by 7 bases, the J end by 0 bases, with 9 bases between. The CDR3 is 14 residues long. The germline V gene encodes CDR1 SNHLY and CDR2 FYNNEI. CDR3 residues: CASKVRATNEKLFF. The CDR3 coding sequence is TGTGCCAGCAAGGTCAGGGCAACTAATGAAAAACTGTTTTTT.

This clone came up many times. This chain joins TRBV5-4 and TRBJ1-1; no clear D. The CDR3 length is 15 residues. Per the germline V gene, CDR1 is SGHNT and CDR2 is YYREEE (reference sequence). Trimming took off 0 bases at V and 4 bases at J, with 13 bases between the two ends. The CDR3 sequence: CASSLGGYVGTEAFF. The CDR3 nucleotides are TGTGCCAGCAGCTTGGGAGGGTATGTGGGCACTGAAGCTTTCTTT.

This clone was counted ten times or more. The chain couples TRBV14 to TRBJ2-7, with 7 bases fitting TRBD1. V lost 3 bases, J lost 3 bases, and 2 bases stayed unmatched. In germline, CDR1 is SGHDN, CDR2 FVKESK. The CDR3 consists of 13 residues. The CDR3 DNA reads as TGTGCCAGCAGCCAGGGACAGCACTACGAGCAGTACTTC. Encoded protein: CASSQGQHYEQYF. Full variable domain (outside the CDR3, taken from reference TRBV14 and TRBJ2-7): EAGVTQFPSHSVIEKGQTVTLRCDPISGHDNLYWYRRVMGKEIKFLLHFVKESKQDESGMPNNRFLAERTGGTYSTLKVQPAELEDSGVYFCASSQGQHYEQYFGPGTRLTVT.

In this sample, this clone turned up many times. V gene TRBV5-6 combines with J gene TRBJ2-1; the match to TRBD2 covers 12 bases. CDR3 length: 15 residues. Germline CDR1 and CDR2: SGHDT and YYEEEE. V was pared by 5 bases and J by 2 bases, with 2 bases of the junction left unmatched. CDR3 nucleotide sequence: TGTGCCAGCAGGTGGACTAGCGGGACCTACAATGAGCAGTTCTTC. Its protein is CASRWTSGTYNEQFF.

This clone was found many times. The rearrangement links TRBV19 to TRBJ1-6, with TRBD1 matching over 8 bases. Germline CDR1 LNHDA, CDR2 SQIVND (reference sequence). The CDR3 has 12 amino acids. The V and J ends lost 9 bases and 14 bases, in that order; junction bases with no gene match: 9. CDR3 nucleotides: TGTGCCAGCGAAGACAGGGGAATTGCCCTCCACTTT. Translated: CASEDRGIALHF. Using reference TRBV19 and TRBJ1-6 for the parts outside the CDR3, the full variable domain is DGGITQSPKYLFRKEGQNVTLSCEQNLNHDAMYWYRQDPGQGLRLIYYSQIVNDFQKGDIAEGYSVSREKKESFPLTVTSAQKNPTAFYLCASEDRGIALHFGNGTRLTVT.

Ten or more counts support this clone. The chain combines TRBV9 with TRBJ2-5, with TRBD2 identical over 16 bases. Trimming at V came to 4 bases and at J to 6 bases, leaving 12 bases not matched to a gene. Germline CDR1 is SGDLS and CDR2 is YYNGEE. The CDR3 runs 18 residues. In DNA, the CDR3 is TGTGCCAGCAGCCAGGGACTAGCGGGGGGGCCAGGAGAAAAGACCCAGTACTTC. This encodes CASSQGLAGGPGEKTQYF.

This clone was observed at least ten times. J is TRBJ2-7 and V is TRBV18, with 9 bases identical to TRBD1. J gave up 3 bases and V 3 bases, and 6 bases lay outside the gene matches. The germline CDR1 and CDR2 sequences are KGHSH and LQKENI. This CDR3 contains 15 residues. The CDR3 here is CASSPGQGTNYEQYF. The CDR3 DNA is TGTGCCAGCTCACCCGGACAGGGGACCAACTACGAGCAGTACTTC.

At least ten counts were recorded for this clone. The J gene is TRBJ2-4, the V gene TRBV2, with TRBD1 matching 8 bases. V was clipped by 6 bases and J by 0 bases; unmatched bases: 7. CDR3 length: 16 residues. Looked up from germline, CDR1 is SNHLY and CDR2 is FYNNEI. The CDR3 DNA sequence: TGTGCCAGCAGCCCCGGACAGGGCCGAGCCAAAAACATTCAGTACTTC. Translation gives CASSPGQGRAKNIQYF.

At least ten counts were recorded for this clone. The chain joins TRBV7-2 to TRBJ2-7, with a tentative D call TRBD1 (5 bases). The CDR3 sequence is 13 residues long. Germline CDR1 is SGHTA and CDR2 is FQGNSA. Trimming removed 4 bases at V and 1 base at J, with 8 bases between. This CDR3 is CASSSQGSYEQYF. The CDR3 coding sequence is TGTGCCAGCAGCTCCCAGGGATCCTACGAGCAGTACTTC.